The 7 T cell receptor beta chains reported below all come from one sample, sequenced in a study of T cell responses to AZD1222 COVID-19 vaccine (dated by TCRdb to the early 2020s). According to the study, the label for this sample's time point signals: baseline before first vaccination. Reading the label with the study, this specimen's treatment or condition is: meningococcal conjugate vaccine given as trial control. The library was produced with the immunoSEQ multiplex PCR assay. Sourced from immuneACCESS, this table was stored by TCRdb with only in-frame sequences that have V and J called. A share of the clones is absent; for the studies checked, an unresolved V gene accounts for under half, and the remainder has no known explanation. The sample data list some 99,000 clones, and roughly 87% of these were observed just once. The ten largest make up 10% to 15% of the sample. The material sequenced was peripheral blood, taken on day 0 of MenACWY control vaccination. The source is an adult in good health.

The genes are TRBV28 and TRBJ2-1; 10 bases fit TRBD2. Trimming cost V 6 bases and J 7 bases; bases outside gene matches: 9. This CDR3 is built from 15 residues. Germline assignment: CDR1 MDHEN and CDR2 SYDVKM. The CDR3 DNA follows: TGTGCCAGCAGCCTCCTAGCGGGAGTCTCTAATGAGCAGTTCTTC. This gives the protein CASSLLAGVSNEQFF.

CDR3 loop: CASSLDQLRSGRSHEQYF. The CDR3 DNA is TGTGCCAGCAGCTTAGATCAGCTTCGGAGCGGGAGATCCCACGAGCAGTACTTC. V and J are TRBV11-2 and TRBJ2-7; TRBD2 matches at 8 bases. Losses at the gene ends were 0 bases for V and 5 bases for J; bases not matched to a gene: 15. CDR3 size: 18 residues. Per the germline V gene, CDR1 is SGHAT and CDR2 is FQNNGV.

The genes are TRBV11-1 and TRBJ2-7; D perhaps matches TRBD2 (6 bases). The CDR3 spans 13 residues. CDR1 and CDR2 (germline): SGHAT, FQDESV (reference sequence). V lost 3 bases and J lost 1, with 7 bases in between. CDR3 bases: TGTGCCAGCAGCTTCGGGGGTTCCTACGAGCAGTACTTC. It translates to CASSFGGSYEQYF.

The genes are TRBV21-1 and TRBJ1-5; TRBD1, the table's D call, lacks a check against the DNA. TRBV21-1 is shown as a pseudogene. The CDR3 sequence is 16 residues long. For the CDR3, the DNA is TGTGCCAGCAGCAAACGGAAGGACAGTCACAATCAGCCCCAGCATTTT. The encoded protein is CASSKRKDSHNQPQHF.

The rearrangement uses TRBV12-3 or TRBV12-4 and TRBJ2-5; D gene uncertain. Trimming removed 3 bases at V and 2 bases at J, with 7 bases between. CDR3 size: 13 residues. CDR3 sequence: CASSFGGQETQYF. Here the CDR3 DNA reads TGTGCCAGCAGTTTTGGTGGGCAAGAGACCCAGTACTTC.

The chain carries TRBV7-8 and TRBJ2-3; 13 nucleotides align to TRBD2. Germline CDR1 and CDR2: SGHVS and FQNEAQ. The junction had 24 bases not matched to a gene; V was cut back by 5 bases and J by 1 base. The CDR3 covers 23 residues. CDR3 bases: TGTGCCAGCAGCCCGCAACAGGTACTAGCGGGGGGGCACGCTTTTCGGGGCACAGATACGCAGTATTTT. Its translation is CASSPQQVLAGGHAFRGTDTQYF.

The V gene is TRBV24-1, the J gene TRBJ1-3, with a weak D call TRBD1 (5 bases). The V gene lost 3 bases and the J gene lost 2 bases, with 7 bases spanning the gap. The CDR3 is made up of 14 amino acids. From germline, CDR1 is KGHDR and CDR2 SFDVKD. CDR3 sequence reads: CATSDRRAGNTIYF. CDR3 DNA sequence: TGTGCCACCAGTGATCGCAGGGCTGGAAACACCATATATTTT.